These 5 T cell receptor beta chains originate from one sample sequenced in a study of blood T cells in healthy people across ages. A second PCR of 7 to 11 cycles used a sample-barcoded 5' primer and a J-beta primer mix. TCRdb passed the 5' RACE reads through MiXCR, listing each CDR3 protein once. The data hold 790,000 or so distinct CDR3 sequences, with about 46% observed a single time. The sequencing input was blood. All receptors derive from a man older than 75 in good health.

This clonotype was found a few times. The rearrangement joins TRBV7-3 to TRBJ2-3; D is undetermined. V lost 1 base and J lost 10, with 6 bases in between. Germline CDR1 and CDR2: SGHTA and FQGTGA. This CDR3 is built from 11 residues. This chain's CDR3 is CASSLSRAQYF. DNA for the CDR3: TGTGCCAGCAGCTTAAGTAGAGCGCAGTATTTT.

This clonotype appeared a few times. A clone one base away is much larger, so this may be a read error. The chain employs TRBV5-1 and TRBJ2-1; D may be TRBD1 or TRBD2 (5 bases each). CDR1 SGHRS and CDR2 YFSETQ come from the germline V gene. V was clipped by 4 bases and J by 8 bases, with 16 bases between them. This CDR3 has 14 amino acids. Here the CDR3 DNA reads TGCGCCAGCAGCGTCACGGGTTTGGGGGATGAGCAGTTCTTC. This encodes CASSVTGLGDEQFF.

The CDR3 spells CASSLQGMKTYNEQFF. In DNA form, the CDR3 reads TGCGCCAGCAGCTTGCAGGGGATGAAGACCTACAATGAGCAGTTCTTC. V and J are TRBV5-1 and TRBJ2-1; TRBD1 might be the D (6 bases). Between the trimmed V and J ends, which lost 1 base and 2 bases, there was a span of 13 bases. CDR3 length: 16 amino acids. Germline assignment: CDR1 SGHRS and CDR2 YFSETQ.

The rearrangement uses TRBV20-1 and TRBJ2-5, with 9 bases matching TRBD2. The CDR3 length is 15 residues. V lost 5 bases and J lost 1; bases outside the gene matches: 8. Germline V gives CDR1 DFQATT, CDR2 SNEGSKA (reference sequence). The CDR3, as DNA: TGCAGTGCTGGAGCGACTAGCGGCGGCCAAGAGACCCAGTACTTC. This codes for CSAGATSGGQETQYF.

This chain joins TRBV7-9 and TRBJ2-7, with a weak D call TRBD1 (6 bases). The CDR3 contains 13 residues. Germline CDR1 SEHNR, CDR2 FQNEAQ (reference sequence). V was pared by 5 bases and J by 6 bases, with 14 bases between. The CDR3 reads CASSVVAGVEQYF. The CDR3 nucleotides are TGTGCCAGCAGCGTAGTTGCAGGGGTCGAGCAGTACTTC. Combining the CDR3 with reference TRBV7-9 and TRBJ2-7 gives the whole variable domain DTGVSQNPRHKITKRGQNVTFRCDPISEHNRLYWYRQTLGQGPEFLTYFQNEAQLEKSRLLSDRFSAERPKGSFSTLEIQRTEQGDSAMYLCASSVVAGVEQYFGPGTRLTVT.